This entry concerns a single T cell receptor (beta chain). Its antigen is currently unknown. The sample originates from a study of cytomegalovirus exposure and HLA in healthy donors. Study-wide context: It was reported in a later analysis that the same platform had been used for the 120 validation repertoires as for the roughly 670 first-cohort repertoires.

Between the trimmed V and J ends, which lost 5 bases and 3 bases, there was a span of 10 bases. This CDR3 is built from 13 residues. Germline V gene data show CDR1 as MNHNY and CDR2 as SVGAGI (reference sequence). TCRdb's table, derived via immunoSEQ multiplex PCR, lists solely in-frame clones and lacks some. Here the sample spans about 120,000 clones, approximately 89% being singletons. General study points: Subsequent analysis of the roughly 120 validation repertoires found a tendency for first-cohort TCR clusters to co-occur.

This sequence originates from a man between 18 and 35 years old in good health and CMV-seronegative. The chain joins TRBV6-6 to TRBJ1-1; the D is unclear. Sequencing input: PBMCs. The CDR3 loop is CASSGAVDTEAFF. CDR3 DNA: TGTGCCAGCAGTGGAGCTGTCGACACTGAAGCTTTCTTT.